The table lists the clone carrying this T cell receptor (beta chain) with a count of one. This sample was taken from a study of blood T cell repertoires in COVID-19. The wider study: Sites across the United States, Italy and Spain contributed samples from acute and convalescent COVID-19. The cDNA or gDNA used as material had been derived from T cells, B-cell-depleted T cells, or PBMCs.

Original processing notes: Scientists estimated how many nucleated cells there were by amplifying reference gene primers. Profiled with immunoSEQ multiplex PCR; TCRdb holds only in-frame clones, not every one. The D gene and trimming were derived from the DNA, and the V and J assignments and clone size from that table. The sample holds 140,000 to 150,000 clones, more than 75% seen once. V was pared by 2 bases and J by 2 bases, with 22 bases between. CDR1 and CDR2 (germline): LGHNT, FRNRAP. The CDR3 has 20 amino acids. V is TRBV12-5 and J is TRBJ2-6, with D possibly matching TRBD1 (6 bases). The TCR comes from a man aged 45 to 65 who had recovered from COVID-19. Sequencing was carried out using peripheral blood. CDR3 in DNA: TGTGCTAGTGGTTTGCCCCCGGAAAGGCAGGGGATAACTGGGGCCAACGTCCTGACTTTC. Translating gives CASGLPPERQGITGANVLTF.